This TCR beta chain emerged from a study of OX40 agonist ivuxolimab in advanced cancers. Measured with immunoSEQ multiplex PCR; TCRdb has only the in-frame clones, and not every one. Here the sample spans roughly 43,000 clones, roughly four fifths being singletons. CDR3 length: 13 residues. From germline, CDR1 is SNHLY and CDR2 FYNNEI. The V gene lost 6 bases and the J gene lost 0 bases, with 8 bases spanning the gap. The source material was CD4+ or CD8+ T cells sorted from blood, sampled in a trial of the OX40 agonist ivuxolimab. The chain links TRBV2 to TRBJ1-2; D might be TRBD1 (5 bases). The clonotype comes from an adult with an advanced solid tumor such as melanoma, head and neck, liver or kidney cancer. CDR3 amino acids: CASRDTANYGYTF. The CDR3 DNA is TGTGCCAGCAGGGACACTGCTAACTATGGCTACACCTTC.